Listed below are T cell receptor beta chains from one sample, sequenced in a study of T cells in localized non-small cell lung cancer. TCRdb's copy holds only in-frame clones and misses some; the assay was immunoSEQ multiplex PCR. The repertoire holds roughly 3,000 clones, 22% seen once, with 5.5% to 7.5% in the top ten. Sequencing was performed on lung tumor tissue, taken before any cancer treatment. Every receptor here comes from a man aged 18 to 49 with stage II lung adenocarcinoma. The CDR3 runs from the conserved cysteine through the conserved F or W. Each record gives: CDR3 length, clone size, V gene, J gene, D gene, CDR3 DNA, CDR3 protein. The D gene is left open where the match is weak. For some rows the clone size is stated as once, few or many, or as a class when expanded; others skip it.

cdr3_length: 14
clone_size: -
v_call: TRBV10-2
j_call: TRBJ1-6
d_call: -
cdr3_nt: TGCGCCAGCACTCAGACAGAGCGAACCTCACCCCTCCACTTT
cdr3_aa: CASTQTERTSPLHF

cdr3_length: 14
clone_size: few
v_call: TRBV6-7
j_call: TRBJ1-6
d_call: TRBD1
cdr3_nt: TGTGCCAGCAGCCTGGGACAGGCGTATTCACCCCTCCACTTT
cdr3_aa: CASSLGQAYSPLHF

cdr3_length: 13
clone_size: -
v_call: TRBV14
j_call: TRBJ2-1
d_call: -
cdr3_nt: TGTGCCAGCAGCCAAGGTATTCGGGATGAGCAGTTCTTC
cdr3_aa: CASSQGIRDEQFF

cdr3_length: 13
clone_size: few
v_call: TRBV7-2
j_call: TRBJ1-1
d_call: -
cdr3_nt: TGTGCCAGCAGCTTAGGGGTTCGGACTGAAGCTTTCTTT
cdr3_aa: CASSLGVRTEAFF

cdr3_length: 18
clone_size: -
v_call: TRBV6-8
j_call: TRBJ1-5
d_call: -
cdr3_nt: TGTGCCAGCAGTTACTCGCTCATCAAGGGGAATTCCAATCAGCCCCAGCATTTT
cdr3_aa: CASSYSLIKGNSNQPQHF

cdr3_length: 15
clone_size: -
v_call: TRBV11-3
j_call: TRBJ1-1
d_call: TRBD1
cdr3_nt: TGTGCCAGCAGCCGGACAGGGTCCCTGCGGACTGAAGCTTTCTTT
cdr3_aa: CASSRTGSLRTEAFF

cdr3_length: 16
clone_size: few
v_call: TRBV11-3
j_call: TRBJ2-3
d_call: TRBD2
cdr3_nt: TGTGCCAGCAGGGGCGGGCTAGCGGGGAACACAGATACGCAGTATTTT
cdr3_aa: CASRGGLAGNTDTQYF

cdr3_length: 13
clone_size: few
v_call: TRBV23-1
j_call: TRBJ1-1
d_call: -
cdr3_nt: TGCGCCAGCAGCTTGGATTTCGACGCTGAAGCTTTCTTT
cdr3_aa: CASSLDFDAEAFF

cdr3_length: 16
clone_size: -
v_call: TRBV4-1
j_call: TRBJ1-4
d_call: -
cdr3_nt: TGCGCCAGCAGCCAAGGGACTACGGGGGCTAATGAAAAACTGTTTTTT
cdr3_aa: CASSQGTTGANEKLFF

cdr3_length: 14
clone_size: -
v_call: TRBV6-8
j_call: TRBJ1-2
d_call: -
cdr3_nt: TGTGCCAGCAGTTTATCACAGGTTTCTAATGGCTACACCTTC
cdr3_aa: CASSLSQVSNGYTF

cdr3_length: 20
clone_size: -
v_call: TRBV11-3
j_call: TRBJ1-6
d_call: -
cdr3_nt: TGTGCCAGCAGCCTAGGTAGGTGCACCTCTGAGGAGTCCTATAATTCACCCCTCCACTTT
cdr3_aa: CASSLGRCTSEESYNSPLHF

cdr3_length: 14
clone_size: -
v_call: TRBV19
j_call: TRBJ1-2
d_call: TRBD1
cdr3_nt: TGTGCCAGTAGTCCACGGACAGGGCAGAGAGGCTACACCTTC
cdr3_aa: CASSPRTGQRGYTF

cdr3_length: 15
clone_size: -
v_call: TRBV5-1
j_call: TRBJ2-6
d_call: TRBD1
cdr3_nt: TGCGCCAGCTCGAGGACAGGGGCTGGGGCCAACGTCCTGACTTTC
cdr3_aa: CASSRTGAGANVLTF

cdr3_length: 14
clone_size: -
v_call: TRBV29-1
j_call: TRBJ2-7
d_call: -
cdr3_nt: TGCAGCGTTGAATTATTTGGCACAACCTACGAGCAGTACTTC
cdr3_aa: CSVELFGTTYEQYF